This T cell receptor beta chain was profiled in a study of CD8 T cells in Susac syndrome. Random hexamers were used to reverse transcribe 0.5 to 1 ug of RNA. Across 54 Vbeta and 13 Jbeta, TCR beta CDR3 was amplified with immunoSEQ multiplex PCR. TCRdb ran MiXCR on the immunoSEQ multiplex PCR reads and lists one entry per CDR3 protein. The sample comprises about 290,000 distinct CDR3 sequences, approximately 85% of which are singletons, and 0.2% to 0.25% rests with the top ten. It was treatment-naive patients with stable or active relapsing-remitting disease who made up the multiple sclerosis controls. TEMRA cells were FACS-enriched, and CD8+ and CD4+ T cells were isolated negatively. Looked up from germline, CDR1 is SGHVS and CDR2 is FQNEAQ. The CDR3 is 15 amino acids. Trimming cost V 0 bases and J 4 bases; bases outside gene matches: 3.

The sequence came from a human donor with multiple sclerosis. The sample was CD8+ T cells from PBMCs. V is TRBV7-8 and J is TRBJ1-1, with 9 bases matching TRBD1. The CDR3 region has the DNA TGTGCCAGCAGCTTAGCACAGGGGGCAGTCACTGAAGCTTTCTTT. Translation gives CASSLAQGAVTEAFF.